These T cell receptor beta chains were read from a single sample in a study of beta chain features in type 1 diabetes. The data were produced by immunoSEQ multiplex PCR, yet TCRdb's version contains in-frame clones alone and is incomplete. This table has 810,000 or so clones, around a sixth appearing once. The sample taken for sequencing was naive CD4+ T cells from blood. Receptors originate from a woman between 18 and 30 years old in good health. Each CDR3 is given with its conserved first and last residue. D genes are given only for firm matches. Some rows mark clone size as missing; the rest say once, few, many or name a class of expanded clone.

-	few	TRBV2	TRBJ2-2	CASSERGPSGELFF	TGTGCCAGCAGTGAAAGAGGGCCCTCCGGGGAGCTGTTTTTT
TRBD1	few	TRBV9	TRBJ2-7	CASSARQGTGQYF	TGTGCCAGCAGCGCCCGACAGGGGACGGGGCAGTACTTC
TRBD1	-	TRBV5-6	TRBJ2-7	CASSLFDRGTYEQYF	TGTGCCAGCAGCTTATTCGACAGGGGTACCTACGAGCAGTACTTC
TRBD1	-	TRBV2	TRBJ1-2	CASSVRQGSNYGYTF	TGTGCCAGCAGTGTACGACAGGGATCTAACTATGGCTACACCTTC
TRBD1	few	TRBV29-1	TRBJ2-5	CSVDTGVGEQYF	TGCAGCGTCGATACAGGGGTGGGGGAGCAGTACTTC
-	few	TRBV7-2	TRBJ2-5	CASSIPRMGRETQYF	TGTGCCAGCAGCATCCCAAGGATGGGCCGGGAGACCCAGTACTTC
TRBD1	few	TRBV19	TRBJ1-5	CASSVRQGRQPQHF	TGTGCCAGTAGTGTGAGACAGGGTCGTCAGCCCCAGCATTTT
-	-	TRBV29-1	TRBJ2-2	CSVAAGNTGELFF	TGCAGCGTGGCTGCAGGGAACACCGGGGAGCTGTTTTTT
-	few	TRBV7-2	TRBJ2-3	CASSRWTDTQYF	TGTGCCAGCAGCCGATGGACAGATACGCAGTATTTT
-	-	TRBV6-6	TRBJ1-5	CASSYSNRYSNQPQHF	TGTGCCAGCAGTTACTCGAACAGGTATAGCAATCAGCCCCAGCATTTT
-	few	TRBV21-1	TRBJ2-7	CASTLQGGWGLAVSYEQYF	TGTGCCAGCACCCTACAGGGGGGCTGGGGACTAGCGGTATCCTACGAGCAGTACTTC
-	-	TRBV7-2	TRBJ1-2	CASRRTADGYTF	TGTGCCAGCAGACGGACAGCCGATGGCTACACCTTC
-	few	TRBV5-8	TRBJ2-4	CASSSTSDSKNIQYF	TGTGCCAGCAGCTCCACCTCCGACAGCAAAAACATTCAGTACTTC
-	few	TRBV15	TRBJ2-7	CATSRDLQGPYEQYF	TGTGCCACCAGCAGAGATCTGCAGGGGCCCTACGAGCAGTACTTC